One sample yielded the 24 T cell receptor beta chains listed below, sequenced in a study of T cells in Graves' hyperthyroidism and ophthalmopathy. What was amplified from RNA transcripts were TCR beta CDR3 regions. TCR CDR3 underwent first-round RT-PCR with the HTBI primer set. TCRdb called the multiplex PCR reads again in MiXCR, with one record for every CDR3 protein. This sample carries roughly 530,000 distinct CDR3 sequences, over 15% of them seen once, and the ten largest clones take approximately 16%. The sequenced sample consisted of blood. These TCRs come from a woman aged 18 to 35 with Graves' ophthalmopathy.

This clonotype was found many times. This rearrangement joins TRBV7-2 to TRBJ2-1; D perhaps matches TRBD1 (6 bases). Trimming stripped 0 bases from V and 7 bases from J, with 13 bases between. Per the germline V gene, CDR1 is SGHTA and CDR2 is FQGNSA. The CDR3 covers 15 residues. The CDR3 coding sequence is TGTGCCAGCAGCTTAGCCAGGGGCAGTATAAATGAGCAGTTCTTC. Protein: CASSLARGSINEQFF. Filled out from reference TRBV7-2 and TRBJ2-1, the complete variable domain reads GAGVSQSPSNKVTEKGKDVELRCDPISGHTALYWYRQSLGQGLEFLIYFQGNSAPDKSGLPSDRFSAERTGGSVSTLTIQRTQQEDSAVYLCASSLARGSINEQFFGPGTRLTVL.

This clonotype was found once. CDR3 nucleotide sequence: TGTGCCAGTAGTGCGGGACGGATTAATGAAAAACTGTTTTTT. This translates into CASSAGRINEKLFF. The chain uses TRBV19 and TRBJ1-4; the D gene is possibly TRBD1 (5 bases). Trimming removed 5 bases from V and 4 bases from J, with 11 bases in between. CDR1 is LNHDA, CDR2 SQIVND, per germline (reference sequence). This CDR3 is built from 14 residues.

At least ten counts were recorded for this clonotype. Here the CDR3 DNA reads TGCGCCAGCAGCTTGGACGGGACAGGGCTTAACGAGCAGTTCTTC. Translation gives CASSLDGTGLNEQFF. The chain links TRBV5-1 to TRBJ2-1; 9 nucleotides match TRBD1. Germline V gene sequence: CDR1 SGHRS, CDR2 YFSETQ. CDR3 length equals 15 residues. The J segment lost 10 bases and the V segment lost 0 bases, leaving 8 bases of the junction unmatched.

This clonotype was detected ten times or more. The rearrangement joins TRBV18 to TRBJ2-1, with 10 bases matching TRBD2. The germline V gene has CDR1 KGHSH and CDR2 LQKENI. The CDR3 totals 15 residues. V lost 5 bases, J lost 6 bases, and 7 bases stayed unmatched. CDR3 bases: TGTGCCAGCTCAACAAATAGCGGGAGGTTCAATGAGCAGTTCTTC. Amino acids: CASSTNSGRFNEQFF.

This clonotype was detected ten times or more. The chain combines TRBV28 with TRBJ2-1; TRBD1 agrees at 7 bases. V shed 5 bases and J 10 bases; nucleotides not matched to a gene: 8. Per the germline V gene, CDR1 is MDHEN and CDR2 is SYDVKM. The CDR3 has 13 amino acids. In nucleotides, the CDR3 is TGTGCCAGCAGTCAAACAGGGGCCAGCGAGCAGTTCTTC. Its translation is CASSQTGASEQFF.

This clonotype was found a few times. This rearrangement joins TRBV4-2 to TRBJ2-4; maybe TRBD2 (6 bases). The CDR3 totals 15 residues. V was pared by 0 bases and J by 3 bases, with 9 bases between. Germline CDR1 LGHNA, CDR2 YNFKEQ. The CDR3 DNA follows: TGTGCCAGCAGCCAAGAGTGGGGGGTCAAAAACATTCAGTACTTC. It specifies CASSQEWGVKNIQYF.

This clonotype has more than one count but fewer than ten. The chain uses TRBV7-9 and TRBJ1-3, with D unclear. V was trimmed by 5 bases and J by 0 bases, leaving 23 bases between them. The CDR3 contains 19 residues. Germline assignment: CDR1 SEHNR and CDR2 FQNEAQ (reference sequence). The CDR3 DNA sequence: TGTGCCAGCAGCCCATCAGTACTTCTTATGCGTAGCTCTGGAAACACCATATATTTT. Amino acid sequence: CASSPSVLLMRSSGNTIYF.

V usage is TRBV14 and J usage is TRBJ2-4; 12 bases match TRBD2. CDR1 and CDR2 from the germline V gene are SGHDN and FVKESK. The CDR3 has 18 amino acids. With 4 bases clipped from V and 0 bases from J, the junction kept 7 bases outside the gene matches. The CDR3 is CASSPGLAGIVAKNIQYF. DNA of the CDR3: TGTGCCAGCAGCCCAGGACTAGCGGGGATCGTAGCCAAAAACATTCAGTACTTC. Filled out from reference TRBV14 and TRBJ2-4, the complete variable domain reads EAGVTQFPSHSVIEKGQTVTLRCDPISGHDNLYWYRRVMGKEIKFLLHFVKESKQDESGMPNNRFLAERTGGTYSTLKVQPAELEDSGVYFCASSPGLAGIVAKNIQYFGAGTRLSVL.

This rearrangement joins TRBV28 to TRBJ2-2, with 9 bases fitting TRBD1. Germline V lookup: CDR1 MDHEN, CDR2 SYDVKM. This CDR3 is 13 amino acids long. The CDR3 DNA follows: TGTGCTTCAAGACAGGGGGGGAACGGGGAGCTGTTTTTT. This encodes CASRQGGNGELFF.

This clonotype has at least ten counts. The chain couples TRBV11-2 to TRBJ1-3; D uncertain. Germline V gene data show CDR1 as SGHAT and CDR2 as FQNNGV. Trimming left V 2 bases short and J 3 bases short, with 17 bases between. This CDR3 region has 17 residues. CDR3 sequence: CASSLTPPRDGGNTIYF. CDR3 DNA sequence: TGTGCCAGCAGCTTAACCCCCCCTCGAGACGGTGGAAACACCATATATTTT.

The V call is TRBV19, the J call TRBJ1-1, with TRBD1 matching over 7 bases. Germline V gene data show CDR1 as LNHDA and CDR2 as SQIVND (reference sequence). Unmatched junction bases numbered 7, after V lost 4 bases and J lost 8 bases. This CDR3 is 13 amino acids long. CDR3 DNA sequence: TGTGCCAGTAGTAACAACAGGGGTGGCGAAGCTTTCTTT. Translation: CASSNNRGGEAFF.

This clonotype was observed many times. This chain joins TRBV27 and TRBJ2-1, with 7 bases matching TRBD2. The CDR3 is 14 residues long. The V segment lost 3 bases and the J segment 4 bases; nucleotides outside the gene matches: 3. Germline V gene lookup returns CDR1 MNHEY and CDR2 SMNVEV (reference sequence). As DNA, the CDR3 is TGTGCCAGCAGTTTGCGGGGGACTTACAATGAGCAGTTCTTC. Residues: CASSLRGTYNEQFF.

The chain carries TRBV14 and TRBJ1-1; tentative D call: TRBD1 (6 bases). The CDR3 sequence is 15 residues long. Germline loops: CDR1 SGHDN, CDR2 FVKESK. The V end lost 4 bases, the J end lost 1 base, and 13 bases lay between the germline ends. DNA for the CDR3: TGTGCCAGCAGCCGAGAGACAGGCTGGAACACTGAAGCTTTCTTT. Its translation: CASSRETGWNTEAFF.

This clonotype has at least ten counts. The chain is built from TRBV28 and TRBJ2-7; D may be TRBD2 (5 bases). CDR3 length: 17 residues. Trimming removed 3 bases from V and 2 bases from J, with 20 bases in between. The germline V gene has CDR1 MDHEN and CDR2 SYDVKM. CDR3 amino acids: CASSFNLGSRDTYEQYF. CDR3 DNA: TGTGCCAGCAGTTTCAACTTGGGTAGTCGGGATACCTACGAGCAGTACTTC.

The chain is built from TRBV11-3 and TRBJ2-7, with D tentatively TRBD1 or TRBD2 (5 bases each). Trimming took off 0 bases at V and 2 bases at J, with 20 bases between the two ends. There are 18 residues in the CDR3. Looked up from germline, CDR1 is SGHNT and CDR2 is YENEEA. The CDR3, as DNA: TGTGCCAGCAGCTTAGATGGGGACGTAGGGTTCGGAGCCTACGAGCAGTACTTC. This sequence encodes CASSLDGDVGFGAYEQYF.

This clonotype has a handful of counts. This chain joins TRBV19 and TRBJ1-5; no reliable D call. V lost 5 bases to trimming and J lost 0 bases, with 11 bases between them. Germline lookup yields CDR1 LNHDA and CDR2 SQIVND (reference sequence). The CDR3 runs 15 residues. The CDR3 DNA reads TGTGCCAGTAGTGAGGCGGCCTTTAGCAATCAGCCCCAGCATTTT. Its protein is CASSEAAFSNQPQHF.

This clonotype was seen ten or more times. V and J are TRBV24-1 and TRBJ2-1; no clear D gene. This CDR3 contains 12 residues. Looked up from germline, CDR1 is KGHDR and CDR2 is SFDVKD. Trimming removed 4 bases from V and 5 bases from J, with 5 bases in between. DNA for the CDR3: TGTGCCACCAGTGAACGGGACAATGAGCAGTTCTTC. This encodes CATSERDNEQFF.

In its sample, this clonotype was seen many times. Here the CDR3 reads CASSDRQGNKGTEAFF. The CDR3 bases are TGTGCCAGCAGTGATAGACAGGGGAACAAGGGCACTGAAGCTTTCTTT. The V and J genes are TRBV2 and TRBJ1-1; 8 positions match TRBD1. Germline assignment: CDR1 SNHLY and CDR2 FYNNEI. The V gene end was trimmed by 3 bases and the J gene end by 4 bases; junction bases not matched to a gene: 10. The CDR3 loop spans 16 amino acids.

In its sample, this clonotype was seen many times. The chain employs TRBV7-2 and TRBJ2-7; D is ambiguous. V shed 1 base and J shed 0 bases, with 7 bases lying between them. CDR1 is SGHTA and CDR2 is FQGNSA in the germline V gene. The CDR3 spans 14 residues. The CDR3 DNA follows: TGTGCCAGCAGCTTAGGCAGCTACTCCTACGAGCAGTACTTC. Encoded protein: CASSLGSYSYEQYF. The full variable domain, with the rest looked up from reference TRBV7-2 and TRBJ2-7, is GAGVSQSPSNKVTEKGKDVELRCDPISGHTALYWYRQSLGQGLEFLIYFQGNSAPDKSGLPSDRFSAERTGGSVSTLTIQRTQQEDSAVYLCASSLGSYSYEQYFGPGTRLTVT.

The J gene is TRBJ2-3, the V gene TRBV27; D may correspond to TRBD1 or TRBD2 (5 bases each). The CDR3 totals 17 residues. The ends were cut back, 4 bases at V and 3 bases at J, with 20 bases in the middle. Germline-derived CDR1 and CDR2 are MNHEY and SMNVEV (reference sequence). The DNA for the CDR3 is TGTGCCAGCAGTTCGAAGCCCGGGACCACGAAAACAGATACGCAGTATTTT. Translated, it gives CASSSKPGTTKTDTQYF.

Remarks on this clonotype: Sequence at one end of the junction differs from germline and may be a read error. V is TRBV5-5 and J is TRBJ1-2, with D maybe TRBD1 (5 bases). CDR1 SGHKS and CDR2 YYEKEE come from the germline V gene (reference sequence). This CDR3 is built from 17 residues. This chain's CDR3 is CASSLVGGKVPNYGYTF. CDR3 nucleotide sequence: TGCGCCAGCAGCTTGGTGGGGGGGAAGGTGCCTAACTATGGCTACACCTTC.

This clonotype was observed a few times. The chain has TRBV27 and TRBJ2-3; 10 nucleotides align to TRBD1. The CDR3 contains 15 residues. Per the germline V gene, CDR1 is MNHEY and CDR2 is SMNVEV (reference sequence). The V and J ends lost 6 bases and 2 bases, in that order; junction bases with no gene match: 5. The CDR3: CASRKGQGPTDTQYF. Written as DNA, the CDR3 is TGTGCCAGCAGGAAGGGACAGGGGCCCACAGATACGCAGTATTTT.

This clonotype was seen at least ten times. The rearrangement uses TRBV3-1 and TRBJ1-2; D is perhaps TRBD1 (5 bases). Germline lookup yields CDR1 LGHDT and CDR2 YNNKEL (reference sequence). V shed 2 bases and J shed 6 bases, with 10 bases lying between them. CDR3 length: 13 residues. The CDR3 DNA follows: TGTGCCAGCAGCCAACAGGGTCTGGATGGCTACACCTTC. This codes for CASSQQGLDGYTF. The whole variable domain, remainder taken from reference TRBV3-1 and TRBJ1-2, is DTAVSQTPKYLVTQMGNDKSIKCEQNLGHDTMYWYKQDSKKFLKIMFSYNNKELIINETVPNRFSPKSPDKAHLNLHINSLELGDSAVYFCASSQQGLDGYTFGSGTRLTVV.

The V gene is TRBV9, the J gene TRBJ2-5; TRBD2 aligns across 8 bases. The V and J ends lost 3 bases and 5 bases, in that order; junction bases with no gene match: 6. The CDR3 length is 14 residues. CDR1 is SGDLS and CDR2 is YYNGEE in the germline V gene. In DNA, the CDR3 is TGTGCCAGCAGCGCCAGCGGGAGCGGCGAGACCCAGTACTTC. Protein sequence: CASSASGSGETQYF.